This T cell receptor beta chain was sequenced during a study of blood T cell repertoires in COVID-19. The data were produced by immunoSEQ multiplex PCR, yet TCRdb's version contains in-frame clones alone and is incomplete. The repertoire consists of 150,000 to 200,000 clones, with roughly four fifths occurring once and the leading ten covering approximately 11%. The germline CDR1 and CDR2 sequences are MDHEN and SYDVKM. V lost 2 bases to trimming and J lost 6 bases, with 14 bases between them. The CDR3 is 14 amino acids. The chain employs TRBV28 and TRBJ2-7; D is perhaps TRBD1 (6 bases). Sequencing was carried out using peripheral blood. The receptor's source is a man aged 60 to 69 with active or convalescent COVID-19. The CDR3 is CASSLPRDIPEQYF. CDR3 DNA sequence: TGTGCCAGCAGTTTACCCCGGGACATTCCCGAGCAGTACTTC.